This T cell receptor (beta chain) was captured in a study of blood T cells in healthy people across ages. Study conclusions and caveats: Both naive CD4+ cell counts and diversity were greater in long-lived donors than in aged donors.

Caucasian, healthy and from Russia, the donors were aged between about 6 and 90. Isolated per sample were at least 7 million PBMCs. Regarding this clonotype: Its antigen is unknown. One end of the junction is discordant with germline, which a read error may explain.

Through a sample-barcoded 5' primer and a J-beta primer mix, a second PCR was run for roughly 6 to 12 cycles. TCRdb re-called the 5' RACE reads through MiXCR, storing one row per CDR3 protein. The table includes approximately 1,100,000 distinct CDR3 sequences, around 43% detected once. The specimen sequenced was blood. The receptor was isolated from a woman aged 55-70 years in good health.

The CDR3 bases are TGTGCCAGCAGTCGCCAGGGTTCTGAGGCCAACGTCCTGACTTTC. This encodes CASSRQGSEANVLTF. The V gene is TRBV6-5, the J gene TRBJ2-6, with D maybe TRBD1 (5 bases). Germline assignment: CDR1 MNHEY and CDR2 SVGAGI. This CDR3 comprises 15 residues.